One sample yielded the 5 T cell receptor beta chains listed below, sequenced in a study of blood T cell repertoires in COVID-19. Data came from immunoSEQ multiplex PCR; TCRdb stores just in-frame clones and leaves some out. The sample carries about 270,000 clones, 85% to 90% recorded once. Material for sequencing was PBMCs or T cells enriched from blood (not recorded which). These receptors were obtained from a woman under 30 who had recovered from COVID-19.

Remarks on this clone: A read error is likely, as this CDR3 ends without the conserved phenylalanine or tryptophan. The limits of the CDR3 on the DNA are not certain, so only TCRdb's listed CDR3 is given. This sequence joins TRBV11-3 and TRBJ1-1; the table names TRBD1, a call not compared with the DNA. The germline gives CDR1 SGHNT, CDR2 YENEEA. The CDR3 contains 10 residues when both ends are counted. This CDR3 is CASSLDWAPV.

V and J are TRBV7-8 and TRBJ1-2, with a possible D match to TRBD1 (5 bases). CDR1 and CDR2 from the germline V gene are SGHVS and FQNEAQ. Trimming stripped 5 bases from V and 3 bases from J, with 16 bases between. CDR3 size: 15 residues. CDR3 region: CASSNPTRDYYGYTF. The DNA for the CDR3 is TGTGCCAGCAGCAACCCGACAAGGGACTACTATGGCTACACCTTC.

The chain is built from TRBV28 and TRBJ1-6; possibly TRBD1 for D (6 bases). The CDR3 has 14 residues. CDR1 MDHEN and CDR2 SYDVKM come from the germline V gene. Trimming cost V 4 bases and J 4 bases, with 8 bases left between them. CDR3: CASSSTGYNSPLHF. The CDR3 bases are TGTGCCAGCAGTTCGACAGGTTATAATTCACCCCTCCACTTT.

For the CDR3, the DNA is TGCGCCAGCAGCTTGGAAGGGACAGGGTTCTACGAGCAGTACTTC. Protein: CASSLEGTGFYEQYF. The J gene is TRBJ2-7, the V gene TRBV5-1; 9 nucleotides agree with TRBD1. Germline loops: CDR1 SGHRS, CDR2 YFSETQ. This CDR3 comprises 15 residues. V shed 0 bases and J 3 bases; nucleotides not matched to a gene: 4.

The genes are TRBV24-1 and TRBJ1-5; D remains unclear. The germline V gene has CDR1 KGHDR and CDR2 SFDVKD. Trimming removed 4 bases from V and 0 bases from J, with 12 bases in between. CDR3 length: 16 amino acids. CDR3 nucleotide sequence: TGTGCCACCAGTGAAGATTCGGGTCATAGCAATCAGCCCCAGCATTTT. The encoded protein is CATSEDSGHSNQPQHF.